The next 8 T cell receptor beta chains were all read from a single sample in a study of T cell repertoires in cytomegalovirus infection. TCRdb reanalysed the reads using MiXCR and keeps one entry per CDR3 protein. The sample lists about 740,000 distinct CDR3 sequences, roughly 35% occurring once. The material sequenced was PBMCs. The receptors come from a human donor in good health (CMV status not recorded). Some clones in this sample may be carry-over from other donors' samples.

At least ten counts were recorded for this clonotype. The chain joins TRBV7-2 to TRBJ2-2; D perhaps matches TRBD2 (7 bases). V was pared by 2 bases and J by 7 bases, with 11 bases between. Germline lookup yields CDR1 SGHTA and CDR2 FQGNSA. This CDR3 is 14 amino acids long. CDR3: CASSLQGRDGELFF. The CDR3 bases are TGTGCCAGCAGCTTACAGGGGAGGGACGGGGAGCTGTTTTTT.

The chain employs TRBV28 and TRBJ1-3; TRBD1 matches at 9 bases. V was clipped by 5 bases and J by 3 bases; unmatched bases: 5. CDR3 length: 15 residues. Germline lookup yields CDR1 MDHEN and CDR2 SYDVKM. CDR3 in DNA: TGTGCCAGCAGTGCGGGACAGGGCTTTGGAAACACCATATATTTT. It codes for CASSAGQGFGNTIYF.

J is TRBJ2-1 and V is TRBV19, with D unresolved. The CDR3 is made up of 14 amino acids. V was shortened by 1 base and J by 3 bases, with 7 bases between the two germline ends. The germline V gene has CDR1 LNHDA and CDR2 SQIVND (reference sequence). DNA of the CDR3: TGTGCCAGTAGTATAGTTGCTAGCTACAATGAGCAGTTCTTC. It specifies CASSIVASYNEQFF.

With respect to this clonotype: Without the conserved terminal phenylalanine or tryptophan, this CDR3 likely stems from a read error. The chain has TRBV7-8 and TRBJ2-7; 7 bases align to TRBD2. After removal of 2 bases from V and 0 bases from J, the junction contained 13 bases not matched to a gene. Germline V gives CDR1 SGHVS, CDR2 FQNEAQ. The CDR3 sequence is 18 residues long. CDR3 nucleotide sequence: TGTGCCAGCAGCTTAAGGCTCATAGGGGCGGGGGTCTCCTACGAGCAGTACTGC. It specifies CASSLRLIGAGVSYEQYC.

CDR3 residues: CASSTTSGGTYEQYF. CDR3 sequence (DNA): TGCGCCAGCAGCACGACTAGCGGGGGAACCTACGAGCAGTACTTC. This rearrangement joins TRBV5-1 to TRBJ2-7, with 12 bases that match TRBD2. CDR3 size: 15 residues. The V gene's germline CDR1 is SGHRS and CDR2 YFSETQ. Losses at the gene ends were 4 bases for V and 2 bases for J; bases not matched to a gene: 4.

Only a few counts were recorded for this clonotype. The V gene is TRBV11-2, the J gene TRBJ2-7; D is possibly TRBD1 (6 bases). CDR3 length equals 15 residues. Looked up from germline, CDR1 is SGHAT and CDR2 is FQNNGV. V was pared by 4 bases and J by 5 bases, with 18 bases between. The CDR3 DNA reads TGTGCCAGCAGCTCAATCCAGGGGTCTATCCACGAGCAGTACTTC. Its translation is CASSSIQGSIHEQYF. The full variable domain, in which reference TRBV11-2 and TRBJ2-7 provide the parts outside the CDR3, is EAGVAQSPRYKIIEKRQSVAFWCNPISGHATLYWYQQILGQGPKLLIQFQNNGVVDDSQLPKDRFSAERLKGVDSTLKIQPAKLEDSAVYLCASSSIQGSIHEQYFGPGTRLTVT.

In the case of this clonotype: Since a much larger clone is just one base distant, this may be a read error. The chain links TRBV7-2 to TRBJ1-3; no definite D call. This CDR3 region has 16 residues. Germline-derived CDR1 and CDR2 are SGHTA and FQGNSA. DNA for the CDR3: TGTGCCAGCAGCTTAGGCGGCTTGAAATGGGGAAACACCAAATATTTT. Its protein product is CASSLGGLKWGNTKYF. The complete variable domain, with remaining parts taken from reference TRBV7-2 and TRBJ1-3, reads GAGVSQSPSNKVTEKGKDVELRCDPISGHTALYWYRQSLGQGLEFLIYFQGNSAPDKSGLPSDRFSAERTGGSVSTLTIQRTQQEDSAVYLCASSLGGLKWGNTKYFGEGSWLTVV.

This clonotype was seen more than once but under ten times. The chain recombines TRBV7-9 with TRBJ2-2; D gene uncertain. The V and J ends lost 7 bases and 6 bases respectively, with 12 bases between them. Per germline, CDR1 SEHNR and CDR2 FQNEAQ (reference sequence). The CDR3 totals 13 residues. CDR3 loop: CASTPGPAGELFF. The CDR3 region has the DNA TGTGCCAGCACGCCCGGACCCGCCGGGGAGCTGTTTTTT.